Below are 12 T cell receptor beta chains sequenced from a single sample in a study of CD8 T cells in Susac syndrome. After extraction with the RNeasy kit, about 0.5 to 1 ug of the RNA was reverse transcribed using random hexamers. TCRdb reanalysed the immunoSEQ multiplex PCR reads using MiXCR and keeps one entry per CDR3 protein. Of just over 150,000 distinct CDR3 sequences in the sample, roughly 94% are singletons; the top ten hold around 0.21%. The sample consisted of CD8+ T cells from PBMCs. Source of these receptors: a human donor with multiple sclerosis.

The V and J genes are TRBV6-6 and TRBJ2-1; 9 positions match TRBD1. Germline loops: CDR1 MNHNY, CDR2 SVGAGI (reference sequence). The CDR3 extends over 15 amino acids. Germline trimming cut 8 bases from V and 3 bases from J; bases unmatched to any gene: 8. The DNA of the CDR3 is TGTGCCAGCGCACCCGGGACAGGGCTCTACAATGAGCAGTTCTTC. Protein: CASAPGTGLYNEQFF.

The chain joins TRBV5-4 to TRBJ1-1, with D maybe TRBD1 (5 bases). Germline V CDR1 and CDR2: SGHNT, YYREEE (reference sequence). The length of the CDR3 is 12 residues. V was shortened by 0 bases and J by 11 bases, with 11 bases between the two germline ends. The CDR3 loop is CASSLGGRPAFF. For the CDR3, the DNA is TGTGCCAGCAGCTTGGGGGGCCGTCCGGCTTTCTTT.

In nucleotides, the CDR3 is TGTGCCAGCAGCGTAGGTAGCGGCCGGATCTACGAGCAGTACTTC. This encodes CASSVGSGRIYEQYF. The chain combines TRBV9 with TRBJ2-7; a weak D match, TRBD2 (6 bases). Deletions cut 0 bases from V and 3 bases from J, with 13 bases between. This CDR3 is built from 15 residues. The germline CDR1 and CDR2 sequences are SGDLS and YYNGEE. The full variable domain, in which reference TRBV9 and TRBJ2-7 provide the parts outside the CDR3, is DSGVTQTPKHLITATGQRVTLRCSPRSGDLSVYWYQQSLDQGLQFLIQYYNGEERAKGNILERFSAQQFPDLHSELNLSSLELGDSALYFCASSVGSGRIYEQYFGPGTRLTVT.

In its sample, this clonotype was seen once. The V gene is TRBV15, the J gene TRBJ1-4; 10 nucleotides match TRBD1. CDR3 size: 17 residues. V trimming: 0 bases; J trimming: 8 bases; junction bases outside the gene matches: 9. From germline, CDR1 is LNHNV and CDR2 YYDKDF (reference sequence). The CDR3 nucleotides read TGTGCCACCAGCAGAGATCGGACAGGGGGTGATCGGGAAAAACTGTTTTTT. Protein sequence: CATSRDRTGGDREKLFF.

This clonotype was recorded once. The rearrangement links TRBV20-1 to TRBJ1-5, with D perhaps TRBD1 (5 bases). The CDR3 consists of 13 residues. Trimming pared 4 bases from V and 4 bases from J, leaving 11 bases between. Per the germline V gene, CDR1 is DFQATT and CDR2 is SNEGSKA (reference sequence). The CDR3, as DNA: TGCAGTGCTATGGGGGTTCGGAATCAGCCCCAGCATTTT. It codes for CSAMGVRNQPQHF.

As DNA, the CDR3 is TGTGCCACCAGCAGAGAGACCGAGCAGTACTTC. Its translation is CATSRETEQYF. The V gene is TRBV15, the J gene TRBJ2-7; no clear D gene. Germline V CDR1 and CDR2: LNHNV, YYDKDF (reference sequence). The CDR3 spans 11 residues. Trimming cost V 0 bases and J 6 bases, with 3 bases left between them. Full variable domain (remainder filled in from reference TRBV15 and TRBJ2-7): DAMVIQNPRYQVTQFGKPVTLSCSQTLNHNVMYWYQQKSSQAPKLLFHYYDKDFNNEADTPDNFQSRRPNTSFCFLDIRSPGLGDTAMYLCATSRETEQYFGPGTRLTVT.

This clonotype was recorded once. This chain links TRBV20-1 with TRBJ1-1, with D perhaps matching TRBD1 (5 bases). V was pared by 1 base and J by 7 bases, with 31 bases between. Germline V gene lookup returns CDR1 DFQATT and CDR2 SNEGSKA (reference sequence). The CDR3 runs to 19 residues. The CDR3 DNA reads TGCAGTGCTAGAGGTTTTTTGCCGATAGCAGGGCAAGAGGACGGTGAAGCTTTCTTT. Translation gives CSARGFLPIAGQEDGEAFF.

This chain uses TRBV12-3 or TRBV12-4 with TRBJ2-1; D unclear. With 5 bases removed from V and 4 bases from J, the gap between germline ends came to 12 bases. This CDR3 has 14 amino acids. The CDR3, as DNA: TGTGCCAGCAGTACTTCAGTAGGTTACAATGAGCAGTTCTTC. It is translated as CASSTSVGYNEQFF.

This clonotype is a singleton in its sample. The chain has TRBV7-3 and TRBJ1-6, with TRBD1 matching over 8 bases. Germline CDR1 reads SGHTA; CDR2 reads FQGTGA. Trimming took 1 base from V and 7 from J; bases not matched to a gene: 9. This CDR3 spans 17 amino acids. CDR3 DNA sequence: TGTGCCAGCAGCTTAAGGTCCGCAGGGGGCGGCAATTCACCCCTCCACTTT. Translating gives CASSLRSAGGGNSPLHF.

This chain connects TRBV12-3 or TRBV12-4 to TRBJ1-3; no clear D. Trimming pared 3 bases from V and 1 base from J, leaving 7 bases between. The CDR3 has 14 residues. This CDR3 is CASSFDGSGNTIYF. CDR3 DNA: TGTGCCAGCAGTTTCGACGGATCTGGAAACACCATATATTTT.

V gene TRBV3-1 combines with J gene TRBJ2-1; 11 nucleotides align to TRBD2. The germline gives CDR1 LGHDT, CDR2 YNNKEL (reference sequence). The CDR3 covers 17 residues. Losses at the gene ends were 1 base for V and 6 bases for J; bases not matched to a gene: 8. The CDR3 loop reads CASSQVGTSGGLNEQFF. Here the CDR3 DNA reads TGTGCCAGCAGCCAAGTCGGAACTAGCGGGGGACTCAATGAGCAGTTCTTC.

The CDR3 protein is CASSASPGNEQFF. CDR3 bases: TGTGCCAGCAGTGCGTCACCTGGGAATGAGCAGTTCTTC. The rearrangement joins TRBV12-3 or TRBV12-4 to TRBJ2-1; D is undetermined. This CDR3 has 13 residues. The V gene lost 5 bases and the J gene lost 7 bases, with 12 bases spanning the gap.